This T cell receptor beta chain was sequenced for a study of blood T cells in healthy people across ages. V shed 8 bases and J shed 2 bases, with 17 bases lying between them. The CDR3 is made up of 15 amino acids. Germline CDR1 and CDR2: MDHEN and SYDVKM. This clonotype was seen a handful of times. Then a second PCR, running roughly 6 to 11 cycles, was carried out with a sample-barcoded 5' primer and a J-beta primer mix. TCRdb re-called the 5' RACE reads through MiXCR, storing one row per CDR3 protein. Of around 750,000 distinct CDR3 sequences listed, about 55% were seen once; the top ten hold approximately 40%.

J is TRBJ2-3 and V is TRBV28; D is perhaps TRBD1 (5 bases). Sample: blood. The receptor was isolated from a man older than 75 in good health. The CDR3: CASAPSGHLTDTQYF. In DNA, the CDR3 is TGTGCCAGCGCTCCTTCAGGGCACCTCACAGATACGCAGTATTTT.